This T cell receptor beta chain is drawn from a study of Tregs in tolerant kidney transplant recipients. Study-wide results and caveats: The small number of patients limits these findings pending further validation.

TCRdb's copy holds only in-frame clones and misses some; the assay was immunoSEQ multiplex PCR. Counted here are about 64,000 clones, 95% to 98% occurring once; the ten biggest clones make up 0.34%. The germline V gene encodes CDR1 SGHTA and CDR2 FQGNSA. The CDR3 covers 14 residues. V lost 3 bases, J lost 6 bases, and 13 bases lay in between. Thawed PBMCs were FACS-sorted into unstimulated CD4+CD25+CD127- regulatory T cells, CD4+CD25- non-regulatory cells, CD4 and CD8 cells. Before regulatory T cell sorting, thawed PBMCs rested overnight at 37°C in roughly 190 IU/ml IL-2. On this clone itself: What it recognizes is unknown.

This chain links TRBV7-2 with TRBJ2-3; no reliable D call. The sequence came from a human donor who received a combined kidney and bone marrow transplant. Sequencing used Tregs from blood, obtained before the transplant. The CDR3 loop is CASSFSAGADTQYF. The CDR3 DNA reads as TGTGCCAGCAGCTTTTCGGCCGGAGCCGATACGCAGTATTTT.